Shown below are 18 T cell receptor beta chains from a single sample sequenced in a study of technical replicates of blood from a handful of donors. The data were produced by immunoSEQ multiplex PCR, yet TCRdb's version contains in-frame clones alone and is incomplete. Altogether about 59,000 clones are present, roughly 95% being singletons, with the ten largest covering less than 5%. Sequencing was performed on PBMCs. The source of these receptors is a human donor in good health. Some clones in this sample may be carry-over from other donors' samples.

The rearrangement uses TRBV27 and TRBJ2-1; D is possibly TRBD2 (6 bases). V gave up 5 bases and J gave up 4 bases, with 15 bases separating them. The CDR3 covers 15 residues. Germline-derived CDR1 and CDR2 are MNHEY and SMNVEV (reference sequence). The CDR3 spells CASSTGVAVYNEQFF. As DNA, the CDR3 is TGTGCCAGCAGTACTGGAGTAGCGGTATACAATGAGCAGTTCTTC.

The chain combines TRBV7-9 with TRBJ2-1; TRBD2 might be the D (6 bases). Between the trimmed V and J ends, which lost 7 bases and 8 bases, there was a span of 15 bases. There are 13 residues in the CDR3. CDR1 is SEHNR, CDR2 FQNEAQ, per germline (reference sequence). CDR3 amino acids: CASTLDGGHEQFF. The CDR3 bases are TGTGCCAGCACCCTCGACGGGGGACATGAGCAGTTCTTC.

This clone was recorded once. V and J are TRBV18 and TRBJ2-3; D is possibly TRBD1 (6 bases). This CDR3 spans 15 amino acids. The germline V gene encodes CDR1 KGHSH and CDR2 LQKENI. V dropped 6 bases and J dropped 4 bases, with 17 bases sitting between them. CDR3 region: CASSSQGRQPDTQYF. As DNA, the CDR3 is TGTGCCAGCTCGTCGCAGGGGAGACAACCAGATACGCAGTATTTT.

The J gene is TRBJ2-5, the V gene TRBV27; no clear D. The CDR3 runs to 14 residues. Germline V gene lookup returns CDR1 MNHEY and CDR2 SMNVEV (reference sequence). Trimming left V 6 bases short and J 4 bases short, with 15 bases between. The CDR3 loop reads CASSLTERGETQYF. The CDR3 DNA reads TGTGCCAGCAGCTTAACGGAACGAGGAGAGACCCAGTACTTC.

V is TRBV28 and J is TRBJ2-1, with D perhaps TRBD2 (5 bases). The CDR3 contains 12 residues. V lost 3 bases to trimming and J lost 7 bases, with 7 bases between them. The germline gives CDR1 MDHEN, CDR2 SYDVKM. The CDR3 DNA is TGTGCCAGCAGTTTGGGCGGGAATGAGCAGTTCTTC. Protein product: CASSLGGNEQFF.

The rearrangement joins TRBV2 to TRBJ1-1, with 8 bases aligning to TRBD1. Germline V CDR1 and CDR2: SNHLY, FYNNEI. The J segment lost 4 bases and the V segment lost 6 bases, leaving 4 bases of the junction unmatched. The CDR3 extends over 13 amino acids. CDR3 residues: CASSLDRGTEAFF. CDR3 coding DNA: TGTGCCAGCAGCCTCGACAGGGGCACTGAAGCTTTCTTT.

Details on this clone: This specimen includes other DNA sequences encoding the same CDR3. J is TRBJ2-5 and V is TRBV7-6, with 7 nucleotides matching TRBD2. CDR1 and CDR2 (germline): SGHVS, FNYEAQ. Trimming took 6 bases from V and 2 from J; bases not matched to a gene: 15. CDR3 size: 17 residues. This CDR3 reads CASSLRGLAAPQETQYF. Written as DNA, the CDR3 is TGTGCCAGCAGTTTACGAGGGCTAGCGGCCCCTCAAGAGACCCAGTACTTC.

The chain couples TRBV21-1 to TRBJ1-6. TRBV21-1 is designated a pseudogene. The CDR3 loop spans 15 amino acids. CDR3 amino acids: CASSLRGVGNSPLHF. The CDR3 bases are TGTGCCAGCAGCCTTCGGGGGGTCGGCAATTCACCCCTCCACTTT.

V is TRBV7-9 and J is TRBJ1-1; 7 bases match TRBD1. Germline V gives CDR1 SEHNR, CDR2 FQNEAQ (reference sequence). This CDR3 is 15 amino acids long. V shed 5 bases, J shed 4 bases, and the junction held 10 bases outside the gene matches. This CDR3 is CASSLLDRYSTEAFF. The CDR3 nucleotides are TGTGCCAGCAGCCTCTTGGACAGGTATAGCACTGAAGCTTTCTTT.

The gene calls are TRBV5-4 and TRBJ2-1, with D uncertain. Trimming removed 0 bases at V and 11 bases at J, with 9 bases between. The CDR3 is 12 residues long. CDR1 is SGHNT, CDR2 YYREEE, per germline (reference sequence). The CDR3 spells CASSLDTTQQFF. The CDR3 bases are TGTGCCAGCAGCTTGGATACTACTCAGCAGTTCTTC.

The chain combines TRBV4-1 with TRBJ2-7; perhaps TRBD2 as D (5 bases). Germline V gives CDR1 MGHRA, CDR2 YSYEKL. The CDR3 runs to 15 residues. V was clipped by 2 bases and J by 5 bases, with 16 bases between them. The CDR3 is CASSQSRGYIHEQYF. Written as DNA, the CDR3 is TGCGCCAGCAGCCAATCTCGGGGATACATCCACGAGCAGTACTTC.

The chain links TRBV13 to TRBJ2-3; tentative D call: TRBD2 (6 bases). Germline V CDR1 and CDR2: PRHDT, FYEKMQ (reference sequence). The CDR3 is 16 residues long. Trimming shortened V by 5 bases and J by 4 bases, and 19 bases separated the two germline ends. The CDR3 region has the DNA TGTGCCAGCAGCAACTCCGGAGGGCCCTCTGCAGATACGCAGTATTTT. It yields the protein CASSNSGGPSADTQYF.

The chain couples TRBV7-2 to TRBJ1-3, with 7 bases fitting TRBD1. The germline CDR1 and CDR2 sequences are SGHTA and FQGNSA. V shed 1 base, J shed 4 bases, and the junction held 1 base outside the gene matches. The CDR3 contains 14 residues. In nucleotides, the CDR3 is TGTGCCAGCAGCTTAGAAGGGGGCGGAAACACCATATATTTT. It yields the protein CASSLEGGGNTIYF.

This clone has only one observation. The chain carries TRBV7-6 and TRBJ2-7; D gene ambiguous. From germline, CDR1 is SGHVS and CDR2 FNYEAQ. Between the trimmed V and J ends, which lost 1 base and 0 bases, there was a span of 7 bases. This CDR3 has 14 residues. CDR3 residues: CASSLGLDSYEQYF. The CDR3 coding sequence is TGTGCCAGCAGCTTAGGTTTAGACTCCTACGAGCAGTACTTC.

The chain uses TRBV5-7 and TRBJ2-3; the D gene is possibly TRBD1 (5 bases). TRBV5-7 is reported as an ORF; its role is uncertain. Trimming stripped 2 bases from V and 1 base from J, with 14 bases between. This CDR3 contains 16 residues. The CDR3 region has the DNA TGTGCCAGCAGCTTTGATTGGGTAGGGGGCACAGATACGCAGTATTTT. Amino acids: CASSFDWVGGTDTQYF.

The CDR3: CASSSTGGLNTEAFF. In nucleotides, the CDR3 is TGTGCCAGTAGTTCAACAGGGGGTTTGAACACTGAAGCTTTCTTT. V and J are TRBV19 and TRBJ1-1; 8 bases line up with TRBD1. The junction had 5 bases not matched to a gene; V was cut back by 5 bases and J by 0 bases. The CDR3 spans 15 residues. CDR1 and CDR2 from the germline V gene are LNHDA and SQIVND (reference sequence).

This clone appeared once. V and J are TRBV30 and TRBJ1-2; D call uncertain. V shed 2 bases and J shed 4 bases, with 17 bases lying between them. CDR3 length equals 15 residues. Germline loops: CDR1 GTSNPN, CDR2 SVGIG (reference sequence). CDR3 in DNA: TGTGCCTGGAGTCCTTGGCGGAGGGAGTTCTATGGCTACACCTTC. It yields the protein CAWSPWRREFYGYTF.

The chain uses TRBV7-9 and TRBJ2-3; 10 positions agree with TRBD2. Per the germline V gene, CDR1 is SEHNR and CDR2 is FQNEAQ (reference sequence). The CDR3 runs to 16 residues. The J segment lost 2 bases and the V segment lost 2 bases, leaving 4 bases of the junction unmatched. The CDR3 loop is CASSLFLAGVTDTQYF. CDR3 DNA sequence: TGTGCCAGCAGCTTATTTCTAGCGGGGGTCACAGATACGCAGTATTTT.